This T cell receptor beta chain was sequenced for a study of blood T cell repertoires in COVID-19. This table comes from immunoSEQ multiplex PCR, and its TCRdb copy is limited to in-frame clones, with some not included. The top ten hold about 8% of the sample, which has about 120,000 clones, roughly 90% seen once. Trimming cost V 0 bases and J 2 bases, with 8 bases left between them. From germline, CDR1 is SGDLS and CDR2 YYNGEE. CDR3 length: 14 amino acids. This chain joins TRBV9 and TRBJ2-5; D is perhaps TRBD2 (5 bases). The sample consisted of peripheral blood. The sequence was obtained from a man in his fifties or sixties with acute or convalescent COVID-19. This CDR3 reads CASSVAGEQETQYF. The CDR3 DNA sequence: TGTGCCAGCAGCGTAGCTGGGGAGCAAGAGACCCAGTACTTC.